These T cell receptor beta chains were read from a single sample in a study of blood T cell repertoires in COVID-19. This table comes from immunoSEQ multiplex PCR, and its TCRdb copy is limited to in-frame clones, with some not included. The sample yields hundreds of thousands of clones, about nine tenths seen once. Sequenced: peripheral blood. These receptors all stem from a woman between 45 and 65 years old with COVID-19, enrolled during active disease. Each CDR3 is given with its conserved first and last residue. The D gene is left open where the match is weak. Clone sizes are given selectively: once, few, many, or a class where the clone is expanded.

J gene	clone size	V gene	D gene	CDR3 protein	CDR3 DNA
TRBJ1-2	-	TRBV7-3	-	CASSTVNNCGYTF	TGTGCCAGCAGCACCGTCAATAACTGTGGCTACACCTTC
TRBJ1-2	-	TRBV7-2	TRBD1	CASSFDRDYGYTF	TGTGCCAGCAGCTTCGACAGGGACTATGGCTACACCTTC
TRBJ2-7	-	TRBV7-9	TRBD2	CASSLALAGAEQYF	TGTGCCAGCAGCTTAGCCCTAGCGGGAGCCGAGCAGTACTTC
TRBJ1-1	-	TRBV3-1/TRBV3-2	TRBD1	CASSRRGPTEAFF	TGTGCCAGCAGCCGAAGGGGGCCCACTGAAGCTTTCTTT
TRBJ1-3	-	TRBV7-9	-	CASSQKGNTIYF	TGTGCCAGCAGCCAGAAGGGAAACACCATATATTTT
TRBJ1-3	-	TRBV30	-	CAWSPRGGGNTIYF	TGTGCCTGGAGTCCCCGAGGGGGGGGGAACACCATATATTTT
TRBJ1-1	-	TRBV5-5	TRBD1	CASSLDQGGYTEAFF	TGTGCCAGCAGCTTGGACCAGGGGGGCTACACTGAAGCTTTCTTT
TRBJ2-7	-	TRBV28	-	CASSPPDGGSEQYF	TGTGCCAGCAGTCCACCGGACGGAGGGAGCGAGCAGTACTTC
TRBJ2-1	-	TRBV30	TRBD2	CARSTSGFYNEQFF	TGTGCCCGCTCGACTAGCGGGTTTTACAATGAGCAGTTCTTC
TRBJ2-1	once	TRBV29-1	TRBD2	CSGRAGGSYNEQFF	TGCAGTGGTCGGGCGGGAGGGTCCTACAATGAGCAGTTCTTC
TRBJ1-1	-	TRBV24-1	-	CATSDYEAFFF	TGTGCCACCAGTGATTATGAGGCCTTTTTCTTT
TRBJ1-5	-	TRBV19	-	CASSIGGRGNQPQHF	TGTGCCAGTAGTATTGGTGGGCGCGGCAATCAGCCCCAGCATTTT
TRBJ2-7	-	TRBV19	TRBD2	CASSIYLGGRLDF	TGTGCCAGTAGTATATATTTGGGCGGGAGATTGGACTTC
TRBJ2-1	-	TRBV11-3	TRBD1	CATSGQEKYNEQFF	TGTGCCACCTCAGGACAGGAGAAGTACAATGAGCAGTTCTTC
TRBJ1-1	-	TRBV9	-	CASSEGLWDTEAFF	TGTGCCAGCAGCGAGGGGCTGTGGGACACTGAAGCTTTCTTT
TRBJ2-2	-	TRBV11-3	TRBD1	CASSRDRGRTGELFF	TGTGCCAGCAGCCGGGACAGGGGAAGGACCGGGGAGCTGTTTTTT
TRBJ2-1	-	TRBV10-3	TRBD2	CAIRPAERLANEQFF	TGTGCCATCAGGCCTGCGGAGCGACTAGCCAATGAGCAGTTCTTC
TRBJ1-5	-	TRBV6-1	-	CASSEGVGQPQHF	TGTGCCAGCAGTGAAGGAGTCGGTCAGCCCCAGCATTTT
TRBJ1-5	once	TRBV5-1	TRBD1	CASSPTGPGGNQPQHF	TGCGCCAGCAGCCCGACCGGGCCAGGGGGAAATCAGCCCCAGCATTTT
TRBJ2-3	-	TRBV6-5	TRBD2	CASSYSVAGGRDTQYF	TGTGCCAGCAGTTACTCGGTAGCGGGAGGCCGGGATACGCAGTATTTT
TRBJ2-7	few	TRBV6-1	TRBD1	CASSEGQGVVYEQYF	TGTGCCAGCAGTGAAGGGCAGGGGGTTGTGTACGAGCAGTACTTC
TRBJ2-1	-	TRBV10-3	TRBD2	CAIKSGTNHREQFF	TGTGCCATCAAATCCGGGACTAATCACCGTGAGCAGTTCTTC
TRBJ1-2	-	TRBV2	-	CASSEEGNYGYTF	TGTGCCAGCAGTGAAGAGGGGAACTATGGCTACACCTTC
TRBJ2-1	-	TRBV10-3	TRBD2	CAISELAGGFNEQFF	TGTGCCATCAGTGAACTAGCGGGAGGTTTCAATGAGCAGTTCTTC
TRBJ2-7	once	TRBV5-1	-	CASSLVSDSRSEQYF	TGCGCCAGCAGCTTGGTGTCGGATTCCCGGAGCGAGCAGTACTTC
TRBJ1-1	few	TRBV6-5	-	CASRRGTEAFF	TGTGCCAGCAGGAGGGGGACTGAAGCTTTCTTT
TRBJ2-5	-	TRBV18	-	CASSQQQGIKETQYF	TGTGCCAGCTCACAACAACAGGGAATAAAAGAGACCCAGTACTTC
TRBJ1-5	-	TRBV2	-	CASSEERVRQPQHF	TGTGCCAGCAGTGAAGAGAGGGTGAGACAGCCCCAGCATTTT
TRBJ1-5	-	TRBV15	-	CATSTGSAQPQHF	TGTGCCACCAGCACGGGGTCGGCTCAGCCCCAGCATTTT
TRBJ1-1	-	TRBV10-2	-	CASSGQRGRTEAFF	TGCGCCAGCAGTGGTCAGAGGGGGAGAACTGAAGCTTTCTTT
TRBJ2-1	-	TRBV7-2	TRBD2	CASSLATSGRGVNEQFF	TGTGCCAGCAGCTTAGCGACTAGCGGGAGGGGCGTCAATGAGCAGTTCTTC
TRBJ2-7	few	TRBV6-2/TRBV6-3	TRBD2	CASSSLGRGTYEQYF	TGTGCCAGCAGTAGTTTGGGGAGGGGAACCTACGAGCAGTACTTC
TRBJ1-2	once	TRBV18	-	CASSPVSGGYTF	TGTGCCAGCTCACCGGTATCCGGGGGCTACACCTTC